This T cell receptor (beta chain) appears in the sequencing data of a study of blood T cell repertoires in COVID-19. Study summary: Whether acute or convalescent, the COVID-19 samples came from the United States, Italy and Spain. PBMCs, B-cell-depleted T cells, or T cells were the source of the cDNA or gDNA that made up the material.

In the original workflow: The authors estimated nucleated cell counts from reference gene primer amplification. Produced via immunoSEQ multiplex PCR; TCRdb's table is partial and in-frame only. The DNA gave D and trimming, while V, J and clone size come from that table. The table lists about half a million clones, roughly 88% of them singletons. Germline lookup yields CDR1 GTSNPN and CDR2 SVGIG (reference sequence). The length of the CDR3 is 14 residues. The V and J ends lost 2 bases and 5 bases respectively, with 12 bases between them. The specimen was peripheral blood. The genes are TRBV30 and TRBJ2-2; D unclear. The source is a human donor in a cohort sampled during active COVID-19. DNA for the CDR3: TGTGCCTGGAGTTACGTGGTACGGACCGGGGAGCTGTTTTTT. Its protein product is CAWSYVVRTGELFF.